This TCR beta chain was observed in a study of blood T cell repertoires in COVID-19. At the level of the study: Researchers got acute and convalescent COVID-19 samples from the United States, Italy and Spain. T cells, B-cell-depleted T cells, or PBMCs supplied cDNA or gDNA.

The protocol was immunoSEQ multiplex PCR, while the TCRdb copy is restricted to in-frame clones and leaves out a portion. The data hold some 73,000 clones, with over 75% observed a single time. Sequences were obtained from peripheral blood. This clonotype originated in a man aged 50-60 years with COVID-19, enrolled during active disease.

As DNA, the CDR3 is TGCGCCAGCAGTGAGGGCGGGAACACCTACAATGAGCAGTTCTTC. Translating gives CASSEGGNTYNEQFF. This chain uses TRBV10-2 with TRBJ2-1; D may be TRBD2 (6 bases). CDR3 size: 15 residues. Between the trimmed V and J ends, which lost 2 bases and 2 bases, there was a span of 10 bases. Germline V gene sequence: CDR1 WSHSY, CDR2 SAAADI.